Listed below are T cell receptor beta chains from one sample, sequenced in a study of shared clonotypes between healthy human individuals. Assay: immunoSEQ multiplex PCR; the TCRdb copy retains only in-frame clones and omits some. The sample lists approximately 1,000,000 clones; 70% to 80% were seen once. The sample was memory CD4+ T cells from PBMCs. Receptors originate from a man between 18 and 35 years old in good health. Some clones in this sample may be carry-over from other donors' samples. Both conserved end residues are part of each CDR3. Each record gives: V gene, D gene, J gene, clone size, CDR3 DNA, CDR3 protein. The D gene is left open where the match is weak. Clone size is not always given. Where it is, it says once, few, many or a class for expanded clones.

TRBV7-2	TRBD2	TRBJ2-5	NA	TGTGCCAGCCACACTAGCGGCCAAGAGACCCAGTACTTC	CASHTSGQETQYF
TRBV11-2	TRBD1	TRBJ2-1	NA	TGTGCCAGCAGCTCATACGGACAGGGCTGGGAGAATGAGCAGTTCTTC	CASSSYGQGWENEQFF
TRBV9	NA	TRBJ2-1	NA	TGTGCCAGCAGCGTAGTAACAGGGAGCTCCTACAATGAGCAGTTCTTC	CASSVVTGSSYNEQFF
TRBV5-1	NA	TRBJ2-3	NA	TGCGCCAGCAGCCAGATAGGACAAACAGATACGCAGTATTTT	CASSQIGQTDTQYF
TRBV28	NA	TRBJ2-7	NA	TGTGCCAGCAGTTTCTCGCAGGGGAGGAACGAGCAGTACTTC	CASSFSQGRNEQYF
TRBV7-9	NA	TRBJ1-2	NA	TGTGCCAGCAGCTCGACTGGGACGGGTAACTATGGCTACACCTTC	CASSSTGTGNYGYTF
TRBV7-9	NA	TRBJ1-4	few	TGTGCCAGCAGCTTTGACAGTTTTAATGAAAAACTGTTTTTT	CASSFDSFNEKLFF
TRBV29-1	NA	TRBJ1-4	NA	TGCAGCGCTCAAAATTCTCCCGAAGAAAAACTGTTTTTT	CSAQNSPEEKLFF
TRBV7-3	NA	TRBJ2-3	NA	TGTGCCAGCAGCTCAAACGGACCCCCAGATACGCAGTATTTT	CASSSNGPPDTQYF
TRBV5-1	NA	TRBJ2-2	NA	TGCGCCAGCAGCTTAGTGGAATCCGGGGAGCTGTTTTTT	CASSLVESGELFF
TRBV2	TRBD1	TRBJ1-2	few	TGTGCCAGCAGTGAGATTAGGGACAGGGTTGGCTACACCTTC	CASSEIRDRVGYTF
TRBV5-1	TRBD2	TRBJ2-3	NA	TGTGCCAGCAGCTCCGGACTAGCGGGAGCAGATACGCAGTATTTT	CASSSGLAGADTQYF
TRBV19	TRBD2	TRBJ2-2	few	TGTGCCAGTAGACTAGCGGGAGGGCCCGGGGAGCTGTTTTTT	CASRLAGGPGELFF
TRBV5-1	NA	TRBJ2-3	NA	TGCGCCAGCAGCTTGTGGGGCCGACTAACAAGAGATACGCAGTATTTT	CASSLWGRLTRDTQYF
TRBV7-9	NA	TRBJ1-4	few	TGTGCCAGCAGCTCGGGGCGTGCTAATGAAAAACTGTTTTTT	CASSSGRANEKLFF
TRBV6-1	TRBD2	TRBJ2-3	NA	TGTGCCAGCTTACGGACTAGCGGGGTGTTGACGCAGTGTTTT	CASLRTSGVLTQCF
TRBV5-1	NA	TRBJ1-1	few	TGCGCCAGCTTCTCGACGACAGAGAACACTGAAGCTTTCTTT	CASFSTTENTEAFF
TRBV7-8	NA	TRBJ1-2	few	TGTGCCAGCAGCTTAGCGAGAGCTAACTATGGCTACACCTTC	CASSLARANYGYTF
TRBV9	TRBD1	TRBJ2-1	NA	TGTGCCAGCAGCAAGGGGGCCGACTCCTACAATGAGCAGTTCTTC	CASSKGADSYNEQFF
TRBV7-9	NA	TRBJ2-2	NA	TGTGCCAGCAGCTTAGCGGACGGCCTTCGGTCCGGGGAGCTGTTTTTT	CASSLADGLRSGELFF
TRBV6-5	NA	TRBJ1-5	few	TGTGCCAGCAGTCCTAGCCGCAATCAGCCCCAGCATTTT	CASSPSRNQPQHF
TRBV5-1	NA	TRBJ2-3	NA	TGCGCCAGCAGCTTGGAGCCGGGAATCACAGATACGCAGTATTTT	CASSLEPGITDTQYF
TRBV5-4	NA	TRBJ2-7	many	TGTGCCAGCAGCTTGGTAGGGGCAGGGTGGTCCGAGCAGTACTTC	CASSLVGAGWSEQYF
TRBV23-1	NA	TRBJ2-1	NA	TGCGCCAGCAGTCAATCCTGTAAAAGGATAGGGAAAGGTGAGCAGTTCTTC	CASSQSCKRIGKGEQFF
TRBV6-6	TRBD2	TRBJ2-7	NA	TGTGCCAGCAGAGAGAGCGGGACCTACGAGCAGTACTTC	CASRESGTYEQYF
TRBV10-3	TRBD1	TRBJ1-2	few	TGTGCCATCAGTGTTTTGGGGACAGGGGTCGGCTACACCTTC	CAISVLGTGVGYTF
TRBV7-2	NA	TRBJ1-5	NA	TGTGCCAGCAGCTTAAAGTCGGGAGGCAATCAGCCCCAGCATTTT	CASSLKSGGNQPQHF
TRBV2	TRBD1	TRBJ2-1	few	TGTGCCAGCAGTGATCAGGGGGCCTCCTACAATGAGCAGTTCTTC	CASSDQGASYNEQFF